The next 20 T cell receptor beta chains were all read from a single sample in a study of T cell responses to AZD1222 COVID-19 vaccine. Assay: immunoSEQ multiplex PCR; the TCRdb copy retains only in-frame clones and omits some. Counted here are 140,000 to 150,000 clones, roughly 92% occurring once; the ten biggest clones make up roughly 1.8%. The sequencing used peripheral blood, collected on day 0 of AZD1222 vaccination. Receptor source: an adult in good health.

The V call is TRBV2, the J call TRBJ1-2; D is undetermined. Germline-derived CDR1 and CDR2 are SNHLY and FYNNEI. The ends were cut back, 8 bases at V and 8 bases at J, with 15 bases in the middle. CDR3 length equals 12 residues. CDR3 loop: CASSPGPRGYTF. DNA of the CDR3: TGTGCCAGCTCACCCGGACCCCGGGGCTACACCTTC.

CDR3 amino acids: CASSRIAGATGGQFF. The CDR3 coding sequence is TGTGCCAGCAGTCGGATAGCGGGAGCTACGGGCGGGCAGTTCTTC. This sequence joins TRBV7-9 and TRBJ2-1; 9 bases are shared with TRBD2. With V trimmed by 6 bases and J by 12 bases, 15 bases remained unmatched. The CDR3 runs 15 residues. CDR1 is SEHNR and CDR2 is FQNEAQ in the germline V gene (reference sequence).

V and J are TRBV2 and TRBJ2-1; a possible D gene is TRBD2 (5 bases). Germline CDR1 and CDR2: SNHLY and FYNNEI. V lost 5 bases, J lost 0 bases, and 14 bases lay in between. The CDR3 runs 16 residues. CDR3 DNA sequence: TGTGCCAGCAGTTGGGCCGGACTGGACTCCTACAATGAGCAGTTCTTC. The encoded protein is CASSWAGLDSYNEQFF.

The genes are TRBV28 and TRBJ1-2, with 10 bases fitting TRBD1. The V and J ends lost 6 bases and 2 bases, in that order; junction bases with no gene match: 3. Germline V gene lookup returns CDR1 MDHEN and CDR2 SYDVKM. The CDR3 is 14 residues long. The CDR3 nucleotides read TGTGCCAGCAGCTCGACAGGGGGCAACTATGGCTACACCTTC. Encoded protein: CASSSTGGNYGYTF.

The chain links TRBV6-5 to TRBJ2-7; D not certain. The CDR3 spans 14 residues. V lost 8 bases and J lost 0, with 14 bases in between. Germline CDR1 reads MNHEY; CDR2 reads SVGAGI. CDR3 sequence (DNA): TGTGCCAGCTCCCCCACCCACAGCTCCTACGAGCAGTACTTC. It codes for CASSPTHSSYEQYF.

The V call is TRBV15, the J call TRBJ1-2; maybe TRBD1 (5 bases). V gave up 0 bases and J gave up 0 bases, with 8 bases separating them. Germline assignment: CDR1 LNHNV and CDR2 YYDKDF (reference sequence). CDR3 length: 15 amino acids. CDR3 sequence reads: CATSRDRGANYGYTF. The DNA of the CDR3 is TGTGCCACCAGCAGAGATCGGGGGGCTAACTATGGCTACACCTTC.

The chain employs TRBV4-1 and TRBJ2-5; the match to TRBD2 covers 10 bases. CDR1 MGHRA and CDR2 YSYEKL come from the germline V gene. The CDR3 runs 16 residues. Losses at the gene ends were 6 bases for V and 2 bases for J; bases not matched to a gene: 9. This chain's CDR3 is CASSPGVAGGQETQYF. In DNA, the CDR3 is TGCGCCAGCAGTCCGGGGGTAGCGGGAGGACAAGAGACCCAGTACTTC.

J is TRBJ1-5 and V is TRBV29-1; D unresolved. The CDR3 consists of 12 residues. Germline CDR1 SQVTM, CDR2 ANQGSEA. The V and J ends lost 4 bases and 3 bases respectively, with 7 bases between them. CDR3 amino acids: CSVADPNQPQHF. For the CDR3, the DNA is TGCAGCGTTGCGGACCCCAATCAGCCCCAGCATTTT. The whole variable domain, remainder taken from reference TRBV29-1 and TRBJ1-5, is SAVISQKPSRDICQRGTSLTIQCQVDSQVTMMFWYRQQPGQSLTLIATANQGSEATYESGFVIDKFPISRPNLTFSTLTVSNMSPEDSSIYLCSVADPNQPQHFGDGTRLSIL.

This chain uses TRBV19 with TRBJ1-6; D not certain. Germline V gene sequence: CDR1 LNHDA, CDR2 SQIVND (reference sequence). The CDR3 runs 14 residues. V dropped 3 bases and J dropped 10 bases, with 13 bases sitting between them. CDR3 nucleotides: TGTGCCAGTAGTATCTACCCCCGAGGGTCACCCCTCCACTTT. It translates to CASSIYPRGSPLHF.

This chain joins TRBV4-1 and TRBJ1-5; D is possibly TRBD1 (6 bases). CDR1 and CDR2 from the germline V gene are MGHRA and YSYEKL. The CDR3 loop spans 15 amino acids. Trimming cost V 0 bases and J 4 bases, with 10 bases left between them. The CDR3 spells CASSQDRGRNQPQHF. As DNA, the CDR3 is TGCGCCAGCAGCCAAGACAGGGGTAGGAATCAGCCCCAGCATTTT.

The rearrangement uses TRBV15 and TRBJ1-1; a weak D match, TRBD1 (5 bases). CDR3 size: 16 residues. Germline CDR1 and CDR2: LNHNV and YYDKDF (reference sequence). Trimming shortened V by 5 bases and J by 1 base, and 17 bases separated the two germline ends. Here the CDR3 reads CATSEGSMGGNTEAFF. The CDR3 DNA reads TGTGCCACCAGCGAGGGTTCCATGGGGGGGAACACTGAAGCTTTCTTT.

The chain links TRBV20-1 to TRBJ2-3, with D perhaps matching TRBD2 (6 bases). CDR1 and CDR2 from the germline V gene are DFQATT and SNEGSKA (reference sequence). The CDR3 covers 17 residues. V was shortened by 3 bases and J by 2 bases, with 21 bases between the two germline ends. This chain's CDR3 is CSASSFSGSISTDTQYF. The DNA for the CDR3 is TGCAGTGCTAGTTCTTTCAGCGGGTCAATCTCCACAGATACGCAGTATTTT.

The gene calls are TRBV18 and TRBJ1-6; D is undetermined. The V gene lost 3 bases and the J gene lost 12 bases, with 15 bases spanning the gap. Germline values: CDR1 KGHSH, CDR2 LQKENI. The CDR3 extends over 14 amino acids. CDR3 amino acids: CASSPDGRVGPLHF. CDR3 coding DNA: TGTGCCAGCTCACCCGACGGGAGGGTAGGACCCCTCCACTTT.

The rearrangement joins TRBV12-5 to TRBJ2-5, with D perhaps matching TRBD1 or TRBD2 (5 bases each). Germline V CDR1 and CDR2: LGHNT, FRNRAP. This CDR3 contains 15 residues. The V gene lost 2 bases and the J gene lost 5 bases, with 15 bases spanning the gap. The CDR3 coding sequence is TGTGCTAGTGGTTTGTGGGGGATAGGTGGCGAGACCCAGTACTTC. It yields the protein CASGLWGIGGETQYF.

This chain uses TRBV18 with TRBJ2-7; D ambiguous. The CDR3 extends over 12 amino acids. With 6 bases removed from V and 4 bases from J, the gap between germline ends came to 10 bases. Germline V CDR1 and CDR2: KGHSH, LQKENI. CDR3 protein: CASSSAQYEQYF. CDR3 bases: TGTGCCAGCTCTTCGGCCCAATACGAGCAGTACTTC.

This rearrangement joins TRBV28 to TRBJ2-7; no clear D gene. Germline CDR1 and CDR2: MDHEN and SYDVKM. V gave up 5 bases and J gave up 3 bases, with 14 bases separating them. The CDR3 spans 14 residues. The DNA for the CDR3 is TGTGCCAGCAGTCCCCTTGGCCTAGGCTACGAGCAGTACTTC. This translates into CASSPLGLGYEQYF.

V gene TRBV5-4 combines with J gene TRBJ2-7; D is tentatively TRBD1 or TRBD2 (5 bases each). Germline-derived CDR1 and CDR2 are SGHNT and YYREEE (reference sequence). Trimming took 3 bases from V and 2 from J, leaving 15 bases between them. This CDR3 has 15 residues. In DNA form, the CDR3 reads TGTGCCAGCAGCTCCCGACAGACTACTACCTACGAGCAGTACTTC. This sequence encodes CASSSRQTTTYEQYF.

This clone was recorded only once. This chain links TRBV14 with TRBJ1-4, with a possible D match to TRBD1 (5 bases). Per germline, CDR1 SGHDN and CDR2 FVKESK. This CDR3 is built from 15 residues. V was cut by 3 bases and J by 6 bases, with 14 bases left in between. DNA of the CDR3: TGTGCCAGCAGCCACGCGCCGGGGGTCGATGAAAAACTGTTTTTT. The encoded protein is CASSHAPGVDEKLFF.

The V call is TRBV6-1, the J call TRBJ1-2; the D is unclear. CDR3 length: 15 amino acids. Trimming left V 3 bases short and J 0 bases short, with 11 bases between. Germline values: CDR1 MNHNS, CDR2 SASEGT. The CDR3 sequence: CASSEVRSPNYGYTF. The CDR3 bases are TGTGCCAGCAGTGAGGTGAGAAGCCCTAACTATGGCTACACCTTC.

This rearrangement joins TRBV6-5 to TRBJ1-4, with D hard to call. Germline CDR1 reads MNHEY; CDR2 reads SVGAGI. V lost 4 bases to trimming and J lost 3 bases, with 12 bases between them. This CDR3 is 15 amino acids long. Written as DNA, the CDR3 is TGTGCCAGCAGTTCGGACTTCCGGCCTAATGAAAAACTGTTTTTT. Translated: CASSSDFRPNEKLFF.